This is a list of T cell receptor beta chains from one sample in a study of Graves' ophthalmopathy and Graves' hyperthyroidism. TCRdb passed the multiplex PCR reads through MiXCR, listing each CDR3 protein once. In the table there are a few hundred thousand distinct CDR3 sequences, about 18% of which are singletons. The sample was peripheral blood. The origin of the receptors is an adult woman with stable Graves' hyperthyroidism. The CDR3 runs from the conserved cysteine through the conserved F or W. D genes are given only for firm matches. Size values are once, few and many counts, or a class for expanded clones, and some rows have none.

v_call	cdr3_length	clone_size	j_call	d_call	cdr3_aa	cdr3_nt
TRBV7-8	16	many	TRBJ1-3	NA	CASSWTAKGSGNTIYF	TGTGCCAGCAGTTGGACAGCCAAGGGCTCTGGAAACACCATATATTTT
TRBV7-8	15	many	TRBJ2-1	NA	CASSLAWRGYNEQFF	TGTGCCAGCAGCTTAGCATGGAGGGGGTACAATGAGCAGTTCTTC
TRBV4-1	16	NA	TRBJ2-7	NA	CASSLSPGAGSSEQYF	TGCGCCAGCAGCCTTTCTCCCGGTGCCGGGAGCAGCGAGCAGTACTTC
TRBV6-1	15	many	TRBJ2-7	TRBD1	CASSGPGQVHYEQYF	TGTGCCAGCAGTGGCCCGGGACAGGTCCATTACGAGCAGTACTTC
TRBV20-1	15	many	TRBJ2-7	NA	CSARDARDSPYEQYF	TGCAGTGCTAGAGATGCGCGGGACAGTCCCTACGAGCAGTACTTC
TRBV5-6	15	NA	TRBJ1-5	NA	CASSFWANSNQPQHF	TGTGCCAGCAGCTTCTGGGCGAATAGCAATCAGCCCCAGCATTTT
TRBV20-1	12	many	TRBJ1-1	TRBD1	CSASTGVTEAFF	TGCAGTGCTTCGACAGGGGTCACTGAAGCTTTCTTT
TRBV20-1	13	few	TRBJ2-7	TRBD2	CSALAGASYEQYF	TGCAGTGCTCTAGCGGGGGCCTCCTACGAGCAGTACTTC
TRBV6-1	13	NA	TRBJ1-2	TRBD1	CASSSQGEGGYTF	TGTGCCAGCAGTAGCCAGGGGGAGGGAGGCTACACCTTC
TRBV4-1	15	many	TRBJ2-7	TRBD2	CASSRTSGSYYEQYF	TGCGCCAGCAGCCGTACTAGCGGGAGCTACTACGAGCAGTACTTC
TRBV10-1	11	many	TRBJ2-2	NA	CASQGTGELFF	TGCGCCAGCCAAGGGACCGGGGAGCTGTTTTTT
TRBV5-5	14	many	TRBJ1-3	NA	CASSVEGTGNTIYF	TGTGCCAGCAGCGTGGAGGGGACTGGAAACACCATATATTTT
TRBV7-9	22	many	TRBJ2-5	NA	CASSFSVTGIGSSLPGGETQYF	TGTGCCAGCAGCTTCTCAGTAACAGGAATAGGAAGCTCTCTCCCAGGTGGAGAGACCCAGTACTTC
TRBV7-9	16	few	TRBJ2-7	TRBD2	CASSLVATSGTHEQYF	TGTGCCAGCAGCTTAGTCGCTACTAGCGGGACTCACGAGCAGTACTTC
TRBV6-5	16	many	TRBJ2-4	NA	CASSSPGGAVGNIKYF	TGTGCCAGCAGTTCCCCGGGGGGCGCGGTTGGAAACATTAAGTACTTC
TRBV28	14	many	TRBJ1-1	TRBD1	CASSPQGVSTEAFF	TGTGCCAGCAGTCCCCAGGGGGTTAGCACTGAAGCTTTCTTT
TRBV20-1	14	many	TRBJ2-7	NA	CSARTDPPDYEQYF	TGCAGTGCTAGGACGGACCCTCCCGACTACGAGCAGTACTTC
TRBV29-1	13	many	TRBJ2-5	NA	CSVEVVRWGNQYF	TGCAGCGTTGAAGTGGTGAGATGGGGTAACCAGTACTTC
TRBV5-1	15	NA	TRBJ2-2	NA	CASSLAAASTGELFF	TGCGCCAGCAGCTTGGCGGCGGCCTCAACCGGGGAGCTGTTTTTT
TRBV19	16	many	TRBJ1-5	TRBD1	CAGSATGTGSNQPQHF	TGTGCCGGTAGTGCTACCGGGACAGGGTCCAATCAGCCCCAGCATTTT
TRBV18	16	many	TRBJ1-1	NA	CASSPARTNPNTEAFF	TGTGCCAGCTCCCCGGCGAGGACGAACCCGAACACTGAAGCTTTCTTT
TRBV19	15	many	TRBJ2-2	NA	CASSRETFGTGELFF	TGTGCCAGTAGCCGCGAAACCTTCGGGACCGGGGAGCTGTTTTTT
TRBV11-2	13	NA	TRBJ2-7	NA	CASSLVRRYEQYF	TGTGCCAGCAGCTTAGTACGCCGCTACGAGCAGTACTTC
TRBV30	16	few	TRBJ2-7	TRBD1	CAWTVPPGQGGHEQYF	TGTGCCTGGACTGTCCCTCCGGGACAGGGGGGGCACGAGCAGTACTTC
TRBV29-1	12	many	TRBJ2-5	NA	CSVHEGSATQYF	TGCAGCGTCCACGAGGGGAGCGCGACCCAGTACTTC
TRBV18	14	few	TRBJ1-1	NA	CASSIGSTNTEAFF	TGTGCCAGCTCGATAGGGTCCACGAACACTGAAGCTTTCTTT
TRBV12-3/TRBV12-4	15	many	TRBJ2-2	TRBD2	CASSFQGLAGGELFF	TGTGCCAGCAGTTTCCAGGGACTAGCAGGCGGGGAGCTGTTTTTT
TRBV6-5	14	many	TRBJ1-1	NA	CASSQTRGQPEAFF	TGTGCCAGCAGTCAAACTCGTGGCCAGCCTGAAGCTTTCTTT
TRBV12-3/TRBV12-4	15	many	TRBJ2-7	TRBD2	CASRGTSGSGYEQYF	TGTGCCAGCAGGGGGACTAGCGGGAGTGGCTACGAGCAGTACTTC
TRBV11-1	17	NA	TRBJ1-2	TRBD1	CASSLRFRDRGGYGYTF	TGTGCCAGCAGCTTAAGGTTCCGGGACAGGGGCGGTTATGGCTACACCTTC
TRBV19	15	few	TRBJ2-5	NA	CASILHRYPEETQYF	TGTGCCAGTATTCTTCATCGATATCCTGAGGAGACCCAGTACTTC
TRBV15	14	many	TRBJ1-5	NA	CATFQSFPQRPQHF	TGTGCCACCTTCCAGTCATTTCCACAAAGGCCCCAGCATTTT
TRBV12-3/TRBV12-4	17	many	TRBJ1-1	TRBD1	CASSPQGAGVKNTEAFF	TGTGCCAGCAGCCCTCAGGGGGCAGGGGTCAAGAACACTGAAGCTTTCTTT
TRBV12-5	14	many	TRBJ1-1	NA	CASGSDTGRLAAFF	TGTGCTAGTGGTTCCGATACCGGCCGCTTAGCGGCTTTCTTT
TRBV28	13	many	TRBJ1-2	NA	CASNRKVLLGYTF	TGTGCCAGCAACAGAAAGGTCCTGCTGGGCTACACCTTC
TRBV25-1	11	many	TRBJ2-7	NA	CASSELGEQYF	TGTGCCAGCAGTGAATTAGGGGAGCAGTACTTC
TRBV24-1	12	once	TRBJ2-7	NA	CASSFSEGEQYF	TGTGCCAGCAGTTTCTCCGAGGGGGAGCAGTACTTC
TRBV18	16	few	TRBJ1-6	NA	CASSAAMGSANSPLHF	TGTGCCAGCTCTGCAGCCATGGGAAGTGCAAATTCACCCCTCCACTTT
TRBV6-1	14	many	TRBJ2-7	TRBD2	CASRNGGRANEQYF	TGTGCCAGCAGGAACGGCGGGAGGGCCAACGAGCAGTACTTC
TRBV20-1	14	NA	TRBJ1-1	TRBD1	CSAQAEYRGAESFF	TGCAGTGCTCAAGCCGAGTACAGGGGGGCTGAATCTTTCTTT
TRBV12-3/TRBV12-4	12	once	TRBJ1-1	NA	CASSFGAPEAFF	TGTGCCAGCAGCTTCGGCGCCCCTGAAGCTTTCTTT
TRBV2	11	many	TRBJ2-7	TRBD1	CASFSGGEQYF	TGTGCCAGCTTTTCAGGGGGCGAGCAGTACTTC
TRBV5-1	15	NA	TRBJ2-2	TRBD1	CASTYRGPNTGELFF	TGCGCCAGCACCTACAGGGGGCCGAACACCGGGGAGCTGTTTTTT
TRBV20-1	14	many	TRBJ2-7	TRBD2	CSAISSGRVGEQYF	TGCAGTGCTATCTCTAGCGGGAGAGTCGGCGAGCAGTACTTC
TRBV7-9	14	many	TRBJ1-5	TRBD1	CASSSGQGFQPQHF	TGTGCCAGCAGCTCTGGACAGGGCTTTCAGCCCCAGCATTTT
TRBV12-3/TRBV12-4	15	NA	TRBJ1-2	NA	CASSLVLRASLGYTF	TGTGCCAGCAGTTTAGTGTTGCGGGCATCCTTAGGCTACACCTTC
TRBV7-9	13	many	TRBJ1-1	TRBD1	CASSLDQGAEAFF	TGTGCCAGCAGCTTAGACCAGGGGGCTGAAGCTTTCTTT
TRBV20-1	19	many	TRBJ2-2	NA	CSASRESGPLLTNTGELFF	TGCAGTGCTAGTAGGGAAAGCGGGCCCCTTCTTACGAACACCGGGGAGCTGTTTTTT
TRBV12-5	17	many	TRBJ2-3	TRBD2	CASGPGLARTSTDTQYF	TGTGCTAGTGGCCCGGGACTAGCCCGGACTAGCACAGATACGCAGTATTTT
TRBV2	15	many	TRBJ1-5	NA	CASSEEKYSNQPQHF	TGTGCCAGCAGTGAAGAAAAGTATAGCAATCAGCCCCAGCATTTT
TRBV28	14	many	TRBJ1-2	NA	CASSLGGRLEFYTF	TGTGCCAGCAGTTTAGGAGGAAGGCTGGAATTCTACACCTTC
TRBV13	13	many	TRBJ2-4	NA	CASSPKREDIQYF	TGTGCCAGCAGCCCCAAGCGTGAGGACATTCAGTACTTC
TRBV7-2	14	many	TRBJ2-7	TRBD1	CASSLVGQGGEQYF	TGTGCCAGCAGCTTAGTGGGACAGGGTGGCGAGCAGTACTTC
TRBV18	14	many	TRBJ1-2	NA	CASSPLQQGEGYTF	TGTGCCAGCTCACCACTCCAGCAGGGAGAAGGCTACACCTTC
TRBV27	13	many	TRBJ2-4	TRBD1	CASSRLTGNIQYF	TGTGCCAGCAGCCGACTGACAGGGAACATTCAGTACTTC
TRBV4-1	14	many	TRBJ2-7	TRBD1	CASSQSDRVYEQYF	TGCGCCAGCAGCCAGTCTGACAGGGTGTACGAGCAGTACTTC
TRBV24-1	14	NA	TRBJ2-7	NA	CATSDSTDVGEQYF	TGTGCCACCAGTGATTCGACGGACGTTGGGGAGCAGTACTTC
TRBV12-3/TRBV12-4	16	many	TRBJ2-5	TRBD1	CASRDRDRGYQETQYF	TGTGCCAGCAGGGACCGGGACAGGGGGTACCAAGAGACCCAGTACTTC
TRBV14	16	many	TRBJ1-1	TRBD1	CASSLGTGNMNTEAFF	TGTGCCAGCAGCCTTGGGACAGGGAATATGAACACTGAAGCTTTCTTT
TRBV30	16	many	TRBJ1-6	TRBD1	CAWSVPRTGPHSPLHF	TGTGCCTGGAGTGTACCCCGGACAGGGCCCCATTCACCCCTCCACTTT